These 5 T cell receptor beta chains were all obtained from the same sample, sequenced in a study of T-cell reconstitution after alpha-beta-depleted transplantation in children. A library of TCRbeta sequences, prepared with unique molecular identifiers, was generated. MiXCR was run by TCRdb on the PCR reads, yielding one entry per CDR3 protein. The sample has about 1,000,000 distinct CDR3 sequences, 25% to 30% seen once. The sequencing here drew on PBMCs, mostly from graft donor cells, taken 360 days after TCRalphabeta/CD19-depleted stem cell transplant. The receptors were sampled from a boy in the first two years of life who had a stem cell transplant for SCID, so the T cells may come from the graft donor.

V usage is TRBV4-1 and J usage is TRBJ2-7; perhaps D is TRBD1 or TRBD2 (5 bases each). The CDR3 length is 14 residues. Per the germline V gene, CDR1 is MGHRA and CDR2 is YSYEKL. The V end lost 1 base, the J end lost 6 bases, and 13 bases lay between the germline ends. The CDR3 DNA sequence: TGCGCCAGCAGCCAAGGGACCGGGGCCAGCGAGCAGTACTTC. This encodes CASSQGTGASEQYF.

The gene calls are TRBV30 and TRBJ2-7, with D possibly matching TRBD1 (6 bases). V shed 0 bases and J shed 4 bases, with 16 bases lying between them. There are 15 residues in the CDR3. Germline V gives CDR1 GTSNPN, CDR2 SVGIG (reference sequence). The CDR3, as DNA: TGTGCCTGGAGTGTACCCGCAGGGGTGGGTTACGAGCAGTACTTC. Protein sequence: CAWSVPAGVGYEQYF.

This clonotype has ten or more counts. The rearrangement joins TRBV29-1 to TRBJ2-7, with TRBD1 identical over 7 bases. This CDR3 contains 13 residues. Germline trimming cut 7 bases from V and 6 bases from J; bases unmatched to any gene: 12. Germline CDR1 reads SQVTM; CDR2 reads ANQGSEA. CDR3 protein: CSALTGSVGEQYF. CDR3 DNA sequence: TGCAGCGCCCTGACAGGGAGTGTGGGCGAGCAGTACTTC.

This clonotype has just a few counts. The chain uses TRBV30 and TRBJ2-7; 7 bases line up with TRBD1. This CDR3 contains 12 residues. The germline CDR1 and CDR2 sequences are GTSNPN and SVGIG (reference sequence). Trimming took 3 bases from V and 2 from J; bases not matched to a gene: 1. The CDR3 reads CAWSGTAYEQYF. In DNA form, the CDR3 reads TGTGCCTGGAGCGGGACAGCCTACGAGCAGTACTTC.

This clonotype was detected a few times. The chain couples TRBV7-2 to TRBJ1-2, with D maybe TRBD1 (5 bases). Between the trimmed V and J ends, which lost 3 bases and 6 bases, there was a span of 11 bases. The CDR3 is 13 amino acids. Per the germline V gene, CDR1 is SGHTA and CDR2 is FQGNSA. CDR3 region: CASSFDRKNGYTF. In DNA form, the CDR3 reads TGTGCCAGCAGCTTTGACAGAAAGAATGGCTACACCTTC.